This T cell receptor (beta chain) was profiled in a study of T cell responses to AZD1222 COVID-19 vaccine. Germline V gene sequence: CDR1 SGHRS, CDR2 YFSETQ. V was shortened by 0 bases and J by 5 bases, with 8 bases between the two germline ends. The CDR3 covers 13 residues. As concerns this clone: Its antigen remains unidentified.

Regarding the study as a whole: Spike-specific TCR breadth and depth rose after two AZD1222 doses.

Data came from immunoSEQ multiplex PCR; TCRdb stores just in-frame clones and leaves some out. The table shows around 180,000 clones, with 88% occurring only once. Sequencing was performed on peripheral blood, taken on day 0 of AZD1222 vaccination. The clonotype was recovered from an adult in good health. The chain employs TRBV5-1 and TRBJ2-5; D is unclear. The CDR3: CASSLVLGETQYF. CDR3 DNA sequence: TGCGCCAGCAGCTTGGTTCTGGGTGAGACCCAGTACTTC.